Following are 16 T cell receptor beta chains from one sample sequenced in a study of T-cell memory formation after mild COVID-19 (dated by TCRdb to the early 2020s). Library method: 5' RACE. For sequencing, an Illumina NovaSeq 6000 was employed. TCRdb reworked the public reads: Q25 trimming with fastp, MiXCR clone assembly, productive beta chains retained. Each entry merges the rows of one CDR3 protein and shows their most common DNA and genes. The sample yields roughly 120,000 distinct CDR3 sequences; about 17% were counted once. Around 14% of the sample goes to the ten largest clones. The sequencing sample was made of PBMCs or a T cell subset sorted from them (not recorded which). These receptors originate from an adult woman who had mild COVID-19 (a few samples of this study predate the infection). The sample titles of this study are shuffled in the database, so cell type and time point are left out; the donor was told from shared clones.

This clonotype came up a few times. This chain uses TRBV11-1 with TRBJ2-1, with 8 bases matching TRBD2. V gave up 5 bases and J gave up 5 bases; unmatched junction bases: 11. Per the germline V gene, CDR1 is SGHAT and CDR2 is FQDESV (reference sequence). This CDR3 comprises 16 residues. The CDR3 loop is CASSRGGNSGNNEQFF. The CDR3 nucleotides read TGTGCCAGCAGCCGAGGGGGTAATAGCGGGAACAATGAGCAGTTCTTC.

This clonotype has a handful of counts. This chain links TRBV7-9 with TRBJ2-1; no clear D gene. The CDR3 totals 15 residues. Germline loops: CDR1 SEHNR, CDR2 FQNEAQ (reference sequence). V lost 2 bases, J lost 4 bases, and 12 bases lay in between. The CDR3 DNA is TGTGCCAGCAGCTTATCTCTGGGAAAATACAATGAGCAGTTCTTC. It encodes CASSLSLGKYNEQFF.

The gene calls are TRBV20-1 and TRBJ2-1, with TRBD2 identical over 15 bases. The CDR3 consists of 15 residues. V dropped 8 bases and J dropped 3; count of bases not matched to a gene: 5. In germline, CDR1 is DFQATT, CDR2 SNEGSKA (reference sequence). CDR3 in DNA: TGCAGTCGGACTAGCGGGGGGGCAGACTACAATGAGCAGTTCTTC. Translated: CSRTSGGADYNEQFF.

This clonotype was counted many times. The chain recombines TRBV27 with TRBJ2-6; D is ambiguous. The CDR3 runs 14 residues. CDR1 and CDR2 (germline): MNHEY, SMNVEV (reference sequence). V gave up 4 bases and J gave up 2 bases, with 6 bases separating them. CDR3 residues: CASSSPAGANVLTF. The CDR3 DNA follows: TGTGCCAGCAGTTCCCCGGCTGGGGCCAACGTCCTGACTTTC.

J is TRBJ1-5 and V is TRBV20-1; D perhaps matches TRBD1 (5 bases). Germline V gene lookup returns CDR1 DFQATT and CDR2 SNEGSKA (reference sequence). This CDR3 has 12 amino acids. V was cut by 5 bases and J by 4 bases, with 9 bases left in between. The CDR3 spells CSAGGSNQPQHF. As DNA, the CDR3 is TGCAGTGCTGGGGGATCAAATCAGCCCCAGCATTTT.

On this clonotype: A junction end diverges from the germline sequence, so it may reflect a read error. The rearrangement uses TRBV2 and TRBJ2-2; tentative D call: TRBD1 (6 bases). The CDR3 runs 13 residues. The germline CDR1 and CDR2 sequences are SNHLY and FYNNEI. CDR3 loop: CASSTGSTWELFF. CDR3 bases: TGTGCCAGCAGTACAGGGTCCACCTGGGAGCTGTTTTTT.

This clonotype was seen more than once but under ten times. This sequence joins TRBV6-5 and TRBJ2-7; 10 bases agree with TRBD1. The CDR3 is 15 residues long. Germline V lookup: CDR1 MNHEY, CDR2 SVGAGI. Germline trimming cut 5 bases from V and 5 bases from J; bases unmatched to any gene: 9. In DNA form, the CDR3 reads TGTGCCAGCAGTCCCGCAGGGACAGGGGTCCACGAGCAGTACTTC. Translated, it gives CASSPAGTGVHEQYF.

The V call is TRBV25-1, the J call TRBJ2-5, with 9 nucleotides matching TRBD1. Germline V lookup: CDR1 MGHDK, CDR2 SYGVNS. Losses at the gene ends were 7 bases for V and 5 bases for J; bases not matched to a gene: 11. This CDR3 has 15 amino acids. This CDR3 reads CASNWRGQGDETQYF. The CDR3, as DNA: TGTGCCAGCAACTGGAGGGGACAGGGAGACGAGACCCAGTACTTC. The full variable domain, with the rest looked up from reference TRBV25-1 and TRBJ2-5, is EADIYQTPRYLVIGTGKKITLECSQTMGHDKMYWYQQDPGMELHLIHYSYGVNSTEKGDLSSESTVSRIRTEHFPLTLESARPSHTSQYLCASNWRGQGDETQYFGPGTRLLVL.

The chain links TRBV10-3 to TRBJ2-3; D assignment may be TRBD1 or TRBD2 (5 bases each). This CDR3 is 17 amino acids long. Germline loops: CDR1 ENHRY, CDR2 SYGVKD. V was cut by 2 bases and J by 4 bases, with 19 bases left in between. The CDR3, as DNA: TGTGCCATCAGTGAGGGGACCTTCTCACCCGTCCCAGATACGCAGTATTTT. As protein: CAISEGTFSPVPDTQYF.

A few counts support this clonotype. The V call is TRBV19, the J call TRBJ2-1; 12 bases map to TRBD2. V lost 10 bases to trimming and J lost 6 bases; unmatched junction nucleotides: 7. Per germline, CDR1 LNHDA and CDR2 SQIVND (reference sequence). CDR3 length: 14 residues. The CDR3 sequence is CATKLAGGPNEQFF. CDR3 DNA: TGTGCCACAAAACTAGCGGGAGGACCCAATGAGCAGTTCTTC.

This clonotype appeared a few times. The chain joins TRBV7-9 to TRBJ1-1; maybe TRBD1 (5 bases). CDR3 size: 15 residues. V shed 5 bases and J shed 0 bases, with 13 bases lying between them. The germline CDR1 and CDR2 sequences are SEHNR and FQNEAQ (reference sequence). CDR3 region: CASSAQMTVNTEAFF. As DNA, the CDR3 is TGTGCCAGCAGCGCACAAATGACAGTGAACACTGAAGCTTTCTTT.

This clonotype was observed a handful of times. V is TRBV7-7 and J is TRBJ2-3; no reliable D call. CDR1 and CDR2 from the germline V gene are SSHAT and FNYEAQ (reference sequence). V was shortened by 2 bases and J by 2 bases, with 11 bases between the two germline ends. This CDR3 region has 15 residues. CDR3 loop: CASSLSMAATDTQYF. The CDR3 coding sequence is TGTGCCAGCAGCTTATCTATGGCTGCCACAGATACGCAGTATTTT.

The chain combines TRBV4-1 with TRBJ1-1, with a weak D call TRBD1 (5 bases). CDR1 and CDR2 (germline): MGHRA, YSYEKL. The CDR3 sequence is 14 residues long. Trimming stripped 3 bases from V and 2 bases from J, with 10 bases between. As DNA, the CDR3 is TGCGCCAGCAGCCAGGTCAGGGCAAACACTGAAGCTTTCTTT. Translation: CASSQVRANTEAFF.

The chain uses TRBV15 and TRBJ2-7; no clear D gene. This CDR3 region has 14 residues. Germline V gives CDR1 LNHNV, CDR2 YYDKDF (reference sequence). V was clipped by 0 bases and J by 7 bases, with 13 bases between them. The CDR3 is CATSRDRTDGEQYF. In nucleotides, the CDR3 is TGTGCCACCAGCAGAGACCGAACTGATGGAGAGCAGTACTTC.

This chain connects TRBV19 to TRBJ2-2; 10 bases are a match to TRBD1. The germline V gene encodes CDR1 LNHDA and CDR2 SQIVND (reference sequence). The junction had 14 bases not matched to a gene; V was cut back by 7 bases and J by 6 bases. The CDR3 spans 17 residues. CDR3 DNA: TGTGCCAGTATGGGACTGGGACAGGGGACCCTACCCGGGGAGCTGTTTTTT. Translating gives CASMGLGQGTLPGELFF.

The V call is TRBV6-5, the J call TRBJ2-7; weak D call: TRBD2 (6 bases). The V end lost 5 bases, the J end lost 2 bases, and 19 bases lay between the germline ends. This CDR3 has 16 residues. Germline V gene data show CDR1 as MNHEY and CDR2 as SVGAGI. CDR3 sequence reads: CASSPTGRMPPYEQYF. DNA of the CDR3: TGTGCCAGCAGTCCCACCGGGAGAATGCCTCCCTACGAGCAGTACTTC.